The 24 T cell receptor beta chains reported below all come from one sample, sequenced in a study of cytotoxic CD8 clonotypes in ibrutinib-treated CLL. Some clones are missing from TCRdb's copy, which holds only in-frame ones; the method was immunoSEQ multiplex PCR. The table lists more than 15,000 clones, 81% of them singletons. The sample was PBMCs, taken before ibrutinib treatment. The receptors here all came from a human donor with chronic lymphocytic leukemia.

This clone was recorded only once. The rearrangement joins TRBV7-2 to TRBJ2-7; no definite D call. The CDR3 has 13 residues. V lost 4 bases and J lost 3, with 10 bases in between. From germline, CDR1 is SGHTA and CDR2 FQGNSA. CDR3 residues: CASSSIADYEQYF. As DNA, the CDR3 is TGTGCCAGCAGCTCTATAGCAGACTACGAGCAGTACTTC.

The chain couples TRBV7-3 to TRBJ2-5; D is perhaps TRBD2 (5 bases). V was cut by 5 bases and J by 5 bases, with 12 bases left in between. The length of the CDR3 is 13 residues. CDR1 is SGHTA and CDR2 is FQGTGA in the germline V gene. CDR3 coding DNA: TGTGCCAGCAGCACCGGGCAGCGGGAGACCCAGTACTTC. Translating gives CASSTGQRETQYF.

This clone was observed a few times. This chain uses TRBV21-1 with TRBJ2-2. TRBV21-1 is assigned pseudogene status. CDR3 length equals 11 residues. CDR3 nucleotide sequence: TGTGCCAGCAGCAAATTCGGGGAGCTGTTTTTT. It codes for CASSKFGELFF.

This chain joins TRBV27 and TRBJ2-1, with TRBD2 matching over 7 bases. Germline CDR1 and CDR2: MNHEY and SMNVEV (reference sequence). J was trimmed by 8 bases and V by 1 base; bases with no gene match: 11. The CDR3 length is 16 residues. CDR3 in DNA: TGTGCCAGCAGTTTATTTAGGCTAGCGGCGAGGGATGAGCAGTTCTTC. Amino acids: CASSLFRLAARDEQFF.

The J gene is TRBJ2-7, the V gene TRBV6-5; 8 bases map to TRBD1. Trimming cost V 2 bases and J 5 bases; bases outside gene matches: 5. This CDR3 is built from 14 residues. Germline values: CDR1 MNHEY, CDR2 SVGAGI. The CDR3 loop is CASSYIGQGDEQYF. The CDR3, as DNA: TGTGCCAGCAGTTACATAGGACAGGGAGACGAGCAGTACTTC.

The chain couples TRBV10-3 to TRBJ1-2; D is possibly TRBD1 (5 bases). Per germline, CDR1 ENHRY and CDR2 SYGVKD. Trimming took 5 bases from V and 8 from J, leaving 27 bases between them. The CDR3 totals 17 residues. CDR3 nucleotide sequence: TGTGCCATCAGTTTCCACCCAGGGAAGGGCTTGGATGCGGGCTACACCTTC. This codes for CAISFHPGKGLDAGYTF.

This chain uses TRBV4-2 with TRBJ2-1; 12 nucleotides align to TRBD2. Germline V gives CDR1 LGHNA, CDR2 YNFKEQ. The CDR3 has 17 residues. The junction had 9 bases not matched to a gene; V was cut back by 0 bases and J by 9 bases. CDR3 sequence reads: CASSQDLTSGSVIEQFF. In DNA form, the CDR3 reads TGTGCCAGCAGCCAAGATCTGACTAGCGGGAGTGTCATTGAGCAGTTCTTC.

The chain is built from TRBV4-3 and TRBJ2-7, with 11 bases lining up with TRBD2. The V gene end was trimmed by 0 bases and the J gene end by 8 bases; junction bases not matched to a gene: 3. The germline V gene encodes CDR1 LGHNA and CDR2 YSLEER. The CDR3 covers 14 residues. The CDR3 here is CASSQESSGRKQYF. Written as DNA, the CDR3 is TGCGCCAGCAGCCAAGAATCTAGCGGGAGGAAGCAGTACTTC.

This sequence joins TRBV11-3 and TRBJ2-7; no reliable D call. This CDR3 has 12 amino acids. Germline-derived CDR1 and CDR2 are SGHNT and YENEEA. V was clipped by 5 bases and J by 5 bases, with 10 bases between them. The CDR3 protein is CASSGRGHEQYF. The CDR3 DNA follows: TGTGCCAGCAGCGGACGTGGGCACGAGCAGTACTTC.

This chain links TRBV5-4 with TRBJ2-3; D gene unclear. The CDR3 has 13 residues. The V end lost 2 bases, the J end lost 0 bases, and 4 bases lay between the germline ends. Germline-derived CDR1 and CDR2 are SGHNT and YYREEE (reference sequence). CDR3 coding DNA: TGTGCCAGCAGCTTTGGAAGCACAGATACGCAGTATTTT. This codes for CASSFGSTDTQYF.

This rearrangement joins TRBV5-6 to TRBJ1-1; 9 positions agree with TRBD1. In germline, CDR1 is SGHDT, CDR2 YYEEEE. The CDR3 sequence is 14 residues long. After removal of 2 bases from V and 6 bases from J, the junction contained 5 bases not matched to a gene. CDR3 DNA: TGTGCCAGCAGCTTCCGGGACAGGGTCCCTGAAGCTTTCTTT. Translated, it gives CASSFRDRVPEAFF.

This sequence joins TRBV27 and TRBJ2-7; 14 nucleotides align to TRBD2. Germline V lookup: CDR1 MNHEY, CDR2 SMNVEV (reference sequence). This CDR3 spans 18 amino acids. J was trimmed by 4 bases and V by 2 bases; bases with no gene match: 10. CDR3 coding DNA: TGTGCCAGCAGTTTAGGGCAGGGACTAGCGGGAGTTGGATACGAGCAGTACTTC. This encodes CASSLGQGLAGVGYEQYF.

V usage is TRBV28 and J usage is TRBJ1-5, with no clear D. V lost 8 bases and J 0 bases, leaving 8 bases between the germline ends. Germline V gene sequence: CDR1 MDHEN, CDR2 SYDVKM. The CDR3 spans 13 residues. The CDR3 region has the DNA TGTGCCAGCTGGGGATATAGCAATCAGCCCCAGCATTTT. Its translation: CASWGYSNQPQHF.

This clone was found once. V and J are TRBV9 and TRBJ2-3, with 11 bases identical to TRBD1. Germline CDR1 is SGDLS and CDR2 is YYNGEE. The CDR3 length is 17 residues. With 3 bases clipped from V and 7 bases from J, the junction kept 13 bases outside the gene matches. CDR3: CASSETSGTGGWYTQYF. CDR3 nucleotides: TGTGCCAGCAGCGAAACTTCCGGGACAGGGGGTTGGTATACGCAGTATTTT.

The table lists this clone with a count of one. The CDR3 DNA follows: TGTGCCAGTATGGGAGGCCAGATGGCGGAGACCCAGTACTTC. Translating it yields CASMGGQMAETQYF. J is TRBJ2-5 and V is TRBV19, with D possibly matching TRBD2 (6 bases). Germline lookup yields CDR1 LNHDA and CDR2 SQIVND (reference sequence). CDR3 length: 14 residues. V was shortened by 7 bases and J by 5 bases, with 17 bases between the two germline ends.

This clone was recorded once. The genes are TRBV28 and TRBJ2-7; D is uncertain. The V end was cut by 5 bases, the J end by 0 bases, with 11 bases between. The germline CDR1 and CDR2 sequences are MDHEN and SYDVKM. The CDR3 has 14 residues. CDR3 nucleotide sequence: TGTGCCAGCAGTATCGTGCCGAGCTCCTACGAGCAGTACTTC. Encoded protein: CASSIVPSSYEQYF.

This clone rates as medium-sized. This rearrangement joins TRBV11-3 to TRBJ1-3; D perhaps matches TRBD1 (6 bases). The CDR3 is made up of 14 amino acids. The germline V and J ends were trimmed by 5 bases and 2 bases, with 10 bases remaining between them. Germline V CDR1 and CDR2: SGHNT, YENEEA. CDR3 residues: CASSKGGTGNTIYF. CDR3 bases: TGTGCCAGCAGCAAAGGGGGAACTGGAAACACCATATATTTT.

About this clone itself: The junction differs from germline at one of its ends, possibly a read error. CDR3 DNA: TGTGCCAACAGCCCCAGCAGGGAAGATGGCTACACCTTC. Translating it yields CANSPSREDGYTF. This sequence joins TRBV7-2 and TRBJ1-2; TRBD1 might be the D (5 bases). This CDR3 is built from 13 residues. CDR1 SGHTA and CDR2 FQGNSA come from the germline V gene.

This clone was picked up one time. Written as DNA, the CDR3 is TGCGCCAGCAGCCAATCCGGGGAGAGCTCCTACGAGCAGTACTTC. Amino acid sequence: CASSQSGESSYEQYF. The chain employs TRBV4-1 and TRBJ2-7, with D possibly matching TRBD2 (5 bases). This CDR3 is 15 amino acids long. The germline CDR1 and CDR2 sequences are MGHRA and YSYEKL. V was clipped by 2 bases and J by 0 bases, with 11 bases between them.

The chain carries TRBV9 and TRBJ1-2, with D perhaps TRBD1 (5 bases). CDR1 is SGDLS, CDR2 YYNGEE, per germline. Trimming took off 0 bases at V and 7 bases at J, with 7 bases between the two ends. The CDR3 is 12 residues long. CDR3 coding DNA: TGTGCCAGCAGCGTAGGGGGCGGTGGCTACACCTTC. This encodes CASSVGGGGYTF.

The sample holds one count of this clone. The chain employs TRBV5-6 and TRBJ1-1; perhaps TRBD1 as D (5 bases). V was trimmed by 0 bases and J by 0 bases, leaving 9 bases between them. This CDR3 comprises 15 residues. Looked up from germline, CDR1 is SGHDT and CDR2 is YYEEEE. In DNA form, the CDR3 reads TGTGCCAGCAGCTTGGTTGGGGGAATGAACACTGAAGCTTTCTTT. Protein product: CASSLVGGMNTEAFF.

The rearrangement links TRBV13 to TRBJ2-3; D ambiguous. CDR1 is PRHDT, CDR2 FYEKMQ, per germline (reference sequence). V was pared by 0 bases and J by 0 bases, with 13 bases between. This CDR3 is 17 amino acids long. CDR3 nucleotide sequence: TGTGCCAGCAGCTTAGGCCTCTGGGCTAGTAGCACAGATACGCAGTATTTT. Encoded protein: CASSLGLWASSTDTQYF. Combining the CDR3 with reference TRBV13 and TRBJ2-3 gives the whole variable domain AAGVIQSPRHLIKEKRETATLKCYPIPRHDTVYWYQQGPGQDPQFLISFYEKMQSDKGSIPDRFSAQQFSDYHSELNMSSLELGDSALYFCASSLGLWASSTDTQYFGPGTRLTVL.

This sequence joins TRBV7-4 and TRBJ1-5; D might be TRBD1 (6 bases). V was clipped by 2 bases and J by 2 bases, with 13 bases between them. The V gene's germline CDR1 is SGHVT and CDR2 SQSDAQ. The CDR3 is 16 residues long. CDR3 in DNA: TGTGCCAGCAGCTTACTAGGACAGCCCTGCAATCAGCCCCAGCATTTT. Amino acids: CASSLLGQPCNQPQHF.

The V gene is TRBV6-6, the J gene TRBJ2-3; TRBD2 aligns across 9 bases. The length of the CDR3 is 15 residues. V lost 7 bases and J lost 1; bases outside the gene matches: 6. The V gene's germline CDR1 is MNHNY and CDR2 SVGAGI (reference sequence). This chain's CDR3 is CASNSRGGGTDTQYF. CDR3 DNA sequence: TGTGCCAGCAACTCGCGGGGGGGCGGCACAGATACGCAGTATTTT.